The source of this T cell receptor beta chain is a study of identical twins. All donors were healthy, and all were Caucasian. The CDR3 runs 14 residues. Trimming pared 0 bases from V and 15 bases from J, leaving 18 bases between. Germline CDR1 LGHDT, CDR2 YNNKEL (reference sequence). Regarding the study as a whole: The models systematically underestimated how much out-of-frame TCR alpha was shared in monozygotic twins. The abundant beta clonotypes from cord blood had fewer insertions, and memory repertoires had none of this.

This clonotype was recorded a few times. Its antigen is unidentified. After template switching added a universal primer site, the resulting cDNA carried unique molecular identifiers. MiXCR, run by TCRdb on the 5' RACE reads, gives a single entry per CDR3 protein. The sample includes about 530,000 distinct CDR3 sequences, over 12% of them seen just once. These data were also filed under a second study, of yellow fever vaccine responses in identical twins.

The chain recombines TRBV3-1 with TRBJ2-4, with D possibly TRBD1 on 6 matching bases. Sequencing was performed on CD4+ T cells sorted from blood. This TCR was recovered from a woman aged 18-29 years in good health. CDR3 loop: CASSQDLGTRAAYF. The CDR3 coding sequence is TGTGCCAGCAGCCAAGATCTTGGGACAAGGGCTGCGTACTTC.